The entry that follows covers one T cell receptor beta chain sequence. Its cognate antigen is unknown. The sample is drawn from a study of post-analysis software for immune sequencing data. The study's findings and limits: Relative to controls, patients had about five TRBV segments at higher frequency, with TRBV5-6, TRBV5-1 and TRBV20-1 among these.

Germline values: CDR1 SGHTA, CDR2 FQGNSA. The ends lost 3 bases at V and 6 bases at J; junction bases unmatched: 6. There are 16 residues in the CDR3. Unique-molecular-identifier-tagged TCR beta cDNA libraries were used. TCRdb analysed the PCR reads with MiXCR anew, one entry per CDR3 protein. The sample lists hundreds of thousands of distinct CDR3 sequences; less than 35% were seen once. The J gene is TRBJ2-7, the V gene TRBV7-2; 15 nucleotides match TRBD2. Input material: blood. The receptor comes from a girl between 5 and 17 years old with multiple sclerosis. DNA for the CDR3: TGTGCCAGCAGCTTCGGACTAGCGGGAGGGCCAAGCGAGCAGTACTTC. Protein: CASSFGLAGGPSEQYF.